These T cell receptor beta chains were read from a single sample in a study of cytomegalovirus exposure and HLA in healthy donors. Sequencing used immunoSEQ multiplex PCR; TCRdb keeps in-frame clones, though not all of them. The sample lists 98,000 or so clones, approximately 86% occurring once. Sequencing was performed on PBMCs. The receptors come from a woman under 30 in good health and CMV-seronegative. The CDR3 runs from the conserved cysteine through the conserved F or W. D genes are given only for firm matches. Size tells how often a clone was seen (once, few, many) or the class of an expanded clone, and some rows leave it out.

TRBV5-1,once,TRBJ2-7,.,TGCGCCAGCAGCTTGGAGACAGGGGAGGGCTACGAGCAGTACTTC,CASSLETGEGYEQYF
TRBV2,.,TRBJ1-2,.,TGTGCCAGCAGCCCCGGGACAACTTTCGGATACACCTTC,CASSPGTTFGYTF
TRBV19,.,TRBJ1-1,.,TGTGCCAGTAGTATTTCGTATATGGACGGCCCAGGGACTGAAGCTTTCTTT,CASSISYMDGPGTEAFF
TRBV6-5,.,TRBJ1-1,.,TGTGCCAGCAGAAAAGCGGCTGAAGCTTTCTTT,CASRKAAEAFF
TRBV2,.,TRBJ2-7,.,TGTGCCGGAGGATCCATGCGCAACCGGGAGCAGTACTTC,CAGGSMRNREQYF
TRBV30,.,TRBJ2-3,.,TGTGCCTGGACCCGGACAAGCACAGATACGCAGTATTTT,CAWTRTSTDTQYF
TRBV9,.,TRBJ1-6,.,TGTGCCAGCAGCCCCGAGGAGAGCTCCTATAATTCACCCCTCCACTTT,CASSPEESSYNSPLHF
TRBV27,.,TRBJ1-5,.,TGTGCCAGCAGTCCCCAGGCCGGGAACAATCAGCCCCAGCATTTT,CASSPQAGNNQPQHF
TRBV7-9,.,TRBJ2-6,.,TGTGCCAGCGAGCCCTCTGGGGCCAACGTCCTGACTTTC,CASEPSGANVLTF
TRBV25-1,few,TRBJ2-1,.,TGTGCCAGCACCGGCTCTAGCTCCTACAATGAGCAGTTCTTC,CASTGSSSYNEQFF
TRBV6-1,.,TRBJ2-1,TRBD2,TGTGCCAGCAGTGCCCAAGCGGGGGGTTACAATGAGCAGTTCTTC,CASSAQAGGYNEQFF
TRBV6-5,once,TRBJ2-5,TRBD2,TGTGCCAGCAGTTTCGCTAGCGGGGGTTCGGGAGAGACCCAGTACTTC,CASSFASGGSGETQYF
TRBV11-2,.,TRBJ1-3,.,TGTGCCAGCAGCTTAACGGGGGGCGGTGGAAACACCATATATTTT,CASSLTGGGGNTIYF
TRBV2,.,TRBJ1-5,TRBD1,TGTGCCAGCAGCGGGGACAGCACCTACAATCAGCCCCAGCATTTT,CASSGDSTYNQPQHF
TRBV27,.,TRBJ2-2,.,TGTGCCAGCAGGGGGCAGGGATTGTCCGGGGAGCTGTTTTTT,CASRGQGLSGELFF
TRBV5-4,.,TRBJ1-4,TRBD1,TGTGCCAGCAGGACAGGGATGAATGAAAAACTGTTTTTT,CASRTGMNEKLFF
TRBV7-9,once,TRBJ2-7,.,TGTGCCAGCAGCGCCCCGTCGGGGATCACCTACGAGCAGTACTTC,CASSAPSGITYEQYF
TRBV7-9,.,TRBJ2-7,TRBD1,TGTGCCAGCAGGCCGGGACAGGCCTACGAGCAGTACTTC,CASRPGQAYEQYF
TRBV25-1,.,TRBJ2-7,.,TGTGCCAGCAGTGAGACGGGACACTTCTACGAGCAGTACTTC,CASSETGHFYEQYF
TRBV4-1,.,TRBJ2-7,TRBD1,TGCGCCAGCAGCCAGAACCAAGACAGGGGGGCACGGGAGCAGTACTTC,CASSQNQDRGAREQYF
TRBV10-3,.,TRBJ1-2,TRBD1,TGTGCCATCAGTGGGGGACAGGGGGCAGGAGGCTATGGCTACACCTTC,CAISGGQGAGGYGYTF
TRBV27,.,TRBJ1-4,.,TGTGCCAGCAGTTTGGGATGGAGGGGTGAAAAACTGTTTTTT,CASSLGWRGEKLFF
TRBV10-3,.,TRBJ1-1,.,TGTGCCATCAGTGAGGATAACGGGAACACTGAAGCTTTCTTT,CAISEDNGNTEAFF
TRBV19,.,TRBJ1-5,.,TGTGCCAGTAGTCTATTTGCGAATCAGCCCCAGCATTTT,CASSLFANQPQHF
TRBV9,.,TRBJ2-1,TRBD1,TGTGCCAGCAGCGAGGGGGACAGGAACAGTGAGCAGTTCTTC,CASSEGDRNSEQFF
TRBV18,.,TRBJ2-1,TRBD2,TGTGCCAGCTCACCAAGAGCGGGGCGGGATGAGCAGTTCTTC,CASSPRAGRDEQFF
TRBV5-1,.,TRBJ1-6,.,TGCGCCAGCAGCTTGGACGGGTTTAATTCACCCCTCCACTTT,CASSLDGFNSPLHF
TRBV2,.,TRBJ2-7,.,TGTGCCAGCAGTGAATCGGTGTGGACAGCCTACGAGCAGTACTTC,CASSESVWTAYEQYF
TRBV19,.,TRBJ1-2,.,TGTGCCAGTAGTTTGGGCAGTGGCTACACCTTC,CASSLGSGYTF
TRBV27,.,TRBJ2-1,TRBD2,TGTGCCAGCAGTTTGCTGACTAGCGGGGGGGCGGGGAGTCATGAGCAGTTCTTC,CASSLLTSGGAGSHEQFF
TRBV27,.,TRBJ2-7,TRBD1,TGTGCCAGCAGTCCGACCGGGACAGGGGCCTACGAGCAGTACTTC,CASSPTGTGAYEQYF
TRBV7-2,.,TRBJ1-2,TRBD1,TGTGCCAGCAGCCTCCATCCAGGGGGTGACTATGGCTACACCTTC,CASSLHPGGDYGYTF
TRBV6-4,.,TRBJ2-3,TRBD1,TGTGCCAGCAGTGAGTCGGACCAAGGGGGCTCAGATACGCAGTATTTT,CASSESDQGGSDTQYF
TRBV4-1,.,TRBJ2-1,.,TGCGCCAGCAGCCAATTTGAACCCCCGAGGTTCTTC,CASSQFEPPRFF
TRBV9,.,TRBJ2-7,TRBD1,TGTGCCAGCAGCGTCGGGACAGGGGCCTACGAGCAGTACTTC,CASSVGTGAYEQYF
TRBV11-2,.,TRBJ1-2,.,TGTGCCAGTGCACAGGGTAATTATGGCTACACCTTC,CASAQGNYGYTF
TRBV9,.,TRBJ1-5,.,TGTGCCAGCAGCCCGGACTTCCTCGCCCAGCATTTT,CASSPDFLAQHF
TRBV19,once,TRBJ1-2,.,TGTGCCAGTAGTATTCGGGGGGTGATTAACTATGGCTACACCTTC,CASSIRGVINYGYTF
TRBV25-1,few,TRBJ1-3,.,TGTGCCAGCAGTGAAAGAGGATTGAACACCATATATTTT,CASSERGLNTIYF
TRBV13,.,TRBJ1-2,.,TGTGCCAGCAGCACACAGGGTGGGTTCTCCGGCTACACCTTC,CASSTQGGFSGYTF
TRBV27,.,TRBJ2-7,.,TGTGCCAGCAGTCCTCGCGAGTCCTACGAGCAGTACTTC,CASSPRESYEQYF
TRBV7-3,.,TRBJ2-1,TRBD2,TGTGCCAGCAGCTTAAGGGGTTTTGAGCGGGGGAATGAGCAGTTCTTC,CASSLRGFERGNEQFF
TRBV13,.,TRBJ2-3,.,TGTGCCAGCAGCTCCCCCTACGAGGCGCAGTATTTT,CASSSPYEAQYF
TRBV18,.,TRBJ2-2,TRBD1,TGTGCCAGCTCACCACGACAGGGTGACACCGGGGAGCTGTTTTTT,CASSPRQGDTGELFF
TRBV18,.,TRBJ2-1,TRBD1,TGTGCCAGCTCAGTAGAATTCGGGACAGGGGGCTCGTATGAGCAGTTCTTC,CASSVEFGTGGSYEQFF
TRBV11-2,.,TRBJ2-3,.,TGTGCCAGCAGCCTACTAGCAATCTCAGATACGCAGTATTTT,CASSLLAISDTQYF
TRBV13,.,TRBJ1-1,.,TGTGCCAGCAGCAGGTACAGGGTAAGTGAAGCTTTCTTT,CASSRYRVSEAFF
TRBV5-1,.,TRBJ2-5,TRBD1,TGCGCCAGCAGCCCTCCACAGGGGGCCGGGGGAGAGACCCAGTACTTC,CASSPPQGAGGETQYF
TRBV30,.,TRBJ1-5,.,TGTGCCTGGAGAAGTGGCAGTATTAATCAGCCCCAGCATTTT,CAWRSGSINQPQHF